The 16 T cell receptor beta chains in this list originate from one sample, sequenced in a study of shared clonotypes between healthy human individuals. The method was immunoSEQ multiplex PCR; TCRdb's version includes in-frame clones alone and lacks a portion of them. The sample comprises around 990,000 clones, approximately 80% of which are singletons, and about 0.94% rests with the top ten. The sample comprised memory CD4+ T cells from PBMCs. Subset of the sample: CD45RA-negative fraction. The receptor source for this set is a man aged 18 to 29 in good health. Some clones in this sample may be carry-over from other donors' samples.

This clone has ten or more counts. Other nucleotide sequences in the sample specify the same CDR3. The genes are TRBV29-1 and TRBJ2-3, with 9 positions matching TRBD1. Trimming cost V 4 bases and J 4 bases; bases outside gene matches: 0. The CDR3 contains 12 residues. Germline V CDR1 and CDR2: SQVTM, ANQGSEA. The CDR3 loop is CSVGTGADTQYF. The DNA for the CDR3 is TGCAGCGTTGGGACAGGGGCAGATACGCAGTATTTT.

This clone has at least ten counts. Other nucleotide sequences in the sample specify the same CDR3. The chain recombines TRBV18 with TRBJ1-1, with D possibly being TRBD1 (5 bases). This CDR3 has 14 residues. Germline V gene data show CDR1 as KGHSH and CDR2 as LQKENI. V was shortened by 6 bases and J by 1 base, with 12 bases between the two germline ends. The CDR3 loop reads CASSPGGTNTEAFF. As DNA, the CDR3 is TGTGCCAGCTCGCCCGGGGGGACGAACACTGAAGCTTTCTTT.

As to this clone: Other nucleotide sequences from this sample produce the same CDR3. V usage is TRBV7-9 and J usage is TRBJ2-3; no clear D gene. V was clipped by 4 bases and J by 0 bases, with 2 bases between them. Germline CDR1 SEHNR, CDR2 FQNEAQ (reference sequence). The CDR3 spans 12 residues. CDR3 protein: CASSSSTDTQYF. CDR3 DNA sequence: TGTGCCAGCAGCTCTAGCACAGATACGCAGTATTTT.

The V gene is TRBV2, the J gene TRBJ1-1; D uncertain. V was cut by 4 bases and J by 4 bases, with 13 bases left in between. The CDR3 length is 14 residues. Germline CDR1 SNHLY, CDR2 FYNNEI. The CDR3 protein is CASSAEQSTTEAFF. Here the CDR3 DNA reads TGTGCCAGCAGTGCGGAGCAATCGACCACTGAAGCTTTCTTT. The entire variable domain, with the rest obtained from reference TRBV2 and TRBJ1-1, is as follows: EPEVTQTPSHQVTQMGQEVILRCVPISNHLYFYWYRQILGQKVEFLVSFYNNEISEKSEIFDDQFSVERPDGSNFTLKIRSTKLEDSAMYFCASSAEQSTTEAFFGQGTRLTVV.

The rearrangement joins TRBV28 to TRBJ2-1; 9 bases line up with TRBD1. Germline V gene data show CDR1 as MDHEN and CDR2 as SYDVKM. The CDR3 extends over 16 amino acids. The V segment lost 5 bases and the J segment 4 bases; nucleotides outside the gene matches: 9. The CDR3 region has the DNA TGTGCCAGCAGTACCACGGGACAGGGAGGGTACAATGAGCAGTTCTTC. This encodes CASSTTGQGGYNEQFF.

The chain employs TRBV28 and TRBJ2-1; the match to TRBD2 covers 9 bases. Germline CDR1 reads MDHEN; CDR2 reads SYDVKM. CDR3 length equals 20 residues. The V gene end was trimmed by 5 bases and the J gene end by 2 bases; junction bases not matched to a gene: 19. DNA for the CDR3: TGTGCCAGCAGTACCAACCCGAGTTCTATGGGCGGGAGGGCCTACAATGAGCAGTTCTTC. The encoded protein is CASSTNPSSMGGRAYNEQFF.

This chain connects TRBV6-1 to TRBJ1-5; 12 positions agree with TRBD1. This CDR3 is built from 15 residues. The ends lost 6 bases at V and 6 bases at J; junction bases unmatched: 6. Looked up from germline, CDR1 is MNHNS and CDR2 is SASEGT. The DNA of the CDR3 is TGTGCCAGCAGCGTGGGACAGGGGGCTTCTCAGCCCCAGCATTTT. Translated: CASSVGQGASQPQHF.

The V and J genes are TRBV15 and TRBJ2-3; 10 bases are shared with TRBD2. Germline CDR1 and CDR2: LNHNV and YYDKDF (reference sequence). V dropped 7 bases and J dropped 5; count of bases not matched to a gene: 6. The CDR3 loop spans 14 amino acids. The CDR3 loop reads CATKSGGGLDTQYF. DNA of the CDR3: TGTGCCACCAAAAGCGGGGGGGGCCTAGATACGCAGTATTTT.

The CDR3 loop reads CASSPSHGGTEAFF. CDR3 in DNA: TGTGCCAGCAGCCCCTCCCACGGTGGCACTGAAGCTTTCTTT. The V and J genes are TRBV7-9 and TRBJ1-1; D gene unclear. Germline values: CDR1 SEHNR, CDR2 FQNEAQ (reference sequence). This CDR3 spans 14 amino acids. V lost 5 bases and J lost 4, with 14 bases in between.

The J gene is TRBJ1-3, the V gene TRBV7-9; D remains ambiguous. This CDR3 has 12 amino acids. Trimming stripped 5 bases from V and 4 bases from J, with 6 bases between. The germline V gene has CDR1 SEHNR and CDR2 FQNEAQ (reference sequence). The CDR3 DNA sequence: TGTGCCAGCAGCCCGACGGGAAACACCATATATTTT. Its translation: CASSPTGNTIYF. Combining the CDR3 with reference TRBV7-9 and TRBJ1-3 gives the whole variable domain DTGVSQNPRHKITKRGQNVTFRCDPISEHNRLYWYRQTLGQGPEFLTYFQNEAQLEKSRLLSDRFSAERPKGSFSTLEIQRTEQGDSAMYLCASSPTGNTIYFGEGSWLTVV.

Notes on this clone: One end of the junction does not line up with germline, which may come from a read error. The rearrangement joins TRBV15 to TRBJ1-5; no reliable D call. Germline CDR1 and CDR2: LNHNV and YYDKDF (reference sequence). This CDR3 comprises 14 residues. This CDR3 reads CATSREDLNQPQHF. Written as DNA, the CDR3 is TGTGCCACCAGCCGAGAGGATCTCAATCAGCCCCAGCATTTT.

This clone is a singleton in its sample. The J gene is TRBJ1-3, the V gene TRBV30, with 7 bases that match TRBD1. Germline V gene sequence: CDR1 GTSNPN, CDR2 SVGIG (reference sequence). With 5 bases clipped from V and 4 bases from J, the junction kept 17 bases outside the gene matches. The CDR3 is 17 amino acids. This chain's CDR3 is CAWAPLTGVSSGNTIYF. The CDR3, as DNA: TGTGCCTGGGCCCCTCTTACAGGGGTATCTTCCGGAAACACCATATATTTT.

The rearrangement links TRBV5-1 to TRBJ2-2; 12 bases align to TRBD2. Germline CDR1 is SGHRS and CDR2 is YFSETQ. This CDR3 region has 19 residues. J lost 6 bases, V lost 4 bases, and 16 bases had no gene match. The DNA of the CDR3 is TGCGCCAGCAGCGTCGGACAGGGTGAGAGACTAGCGGGAGCCGGGGAGCTGTTTTTT. Protein product: CASSVGQGERLAGAGELFF.

This chain links TRBV20-1 with TRBJ1-3; D unclear. In germline, CDR1 is DFQATT, CDR2 SNEGSKA (reference sequence). The CDR3 sequence is 11 residues long. In nucleotides, the CDR3 is TGCAGCATCAACTCTGGAAACACCATATATTTT. The encoded protein is CSINSGNTIYF.

The chain carries TRBV28 and TRBJ2-5, with 9 bases aligning to TRBD2. The junction had 6 bases not matched to a gene; V was cut back by 5 bases and J by 5 bases. The CDR3 contains 14 residues. The germline V gene has CDR1 MDHEN and CDR2 SYDVKM. CDR3 in amino acids: CASSKAGGLETQYF. In DNA, the CDR3 is TGTGCCAGCAGTAAGGCGGGAGGGTTGGAGACCCAGTACTTC.

This chain links TRBV2 with TRBJ2-1; the D gene is possibly TRBD1 (6 bases). Germline V gene data show CDR1 as SNHLY and CDR2 as FYNNEI. This CDR3 spans 14 amino acids. V lost 4 bases, J lost 5 bases, and 12 bases lay in between. The CDR3 nucleotides are TGTGCCAGCAGTGCTACAGGGCGGGACAATGAGCAGTTCTTC. Encoded protein: CASSATGRDNEQFF.